This T cell receptor beta chain is drawn from a study of cytomegalovirus exposure and HLA in healthy donors. Study results and limitations: In a later analysis, a missense DCLRE1C variant was linked to TCR beta V- and J-gene trimming.

Concerning this clone itself: Its matching antigen is unknown.

13 Jbeta primers and 60 Vbeta primers were used for the PCR. This table comes from immunoSEQ multiplex PCR, and its TCRdb copy is limited to in-frame clones, with some not included. The data show approximately 120,000 clones, around 76% seen once. This CDR3 comprises 14 residues. CDR1 and CDR2 from the germline V gene are LNHDA and SQIVND (reference sequence). The sample was PBMCs. This chain links TRBV19 with TRBJ2-5; 11 nucleotides agree with TRBD2. The J call may be mistaken, given a closer DNA end match to TRBJ2-7. The source is a woman in her fifties or sixties in good health and CMV-seropositive. The CDR3 loop reads CASGVSGGAYEQYF. CDR3 DNA: TGTGCCAGTGGGGTTAGCGGGGGGGCCTACGAGCAGTACTTC.